The 27 T cell receptor beta chains listed next were all sequenced from one sample in a study of cytomegalovirus exposure and HLA in healthy donors. PCR employed 60 Vbeta and 13 Jbeta primers. Assay: immunoSEQ multiplex PCR; the TCRdb copy retains only in-frame clones and omits some. The table has 110,000 to 150,000 clones, about 78% seen once. Sequences were obtained from PBMCs. The source of these receptors is a male donor in good health and CMV-seronegative.

The J gene is TRBJ2-1, the V gene TRBV5-1; 10 nucleotides align to TRBD1. Germline CDR1 is SGHRS and CDR2 is YFSETQ. CDR3 size: 15 residues. V shed 4 bases, J shed 6 bases, and the junction held 7 bases outside the gene matches. The CDR3 protein is CASSTRQGAGNEQFF. The CDR3 DNA is TGCGCCAGCAGCACCAGACAGGGGGCGGGCAATGAGCAGTTCTTC.

In this sample, this clone turned up once. The V gene is TRBV5-6, the J gene TRBJ1-5, with D hard to call. Germline assignment: CDR1 SGHDT and CDR2 YYEEEE. The CDR3 totals 14 residues. Trimming removed 3 bases from V and 4 bases from J, with 11 bases in between. CDR3 DNA: TGTGCCAGCAGCTACCAGACGGGGAATCAGCCCCAGCATTTT. Protein: CASSYQTGNQPQHF.

This clone was detected once. This rearrangement joins TRBV19 to TRBJ1-2; TRBD1 matches at 9 bases. V was clipped by 3 bases and J by 4 bases; unmatched bases: 3. The CDR3 covers 14 residues. Germline V gene data show CDR1 as LNHDA and CDR2 as SQIVND (reference sequence). The CDR3 nucleotides read TGTGCCAGTAGTATGGGACAGGGTATCTATGGCTACACCTTC. This encodes CASSMGQGIYGYTF.

This chain joins TRBV25-1 and TRBJ2-7; D not resolved. This CDR3 is built from 12 residues. Trimming shortened V by 1 base and J by 7 bases, and 8 bases separated the two germline ends. Germline V lookup: CDR1 MGHDK, CDR2 SYGVNS. CDR3 nucleotide sequence: TGTGCCAGCAGTGAATCCGGTGCTGAGCAGTACTTC. Encoded protein: CASSESGAEQYF.

V is TRBV5-4 and J is TRBJ1-1; tentative D call: TRBD1 (6 bases). Trimming pared 0 bases from V and 1 base from J, leaving 10 bases between. CDR1 and CDR2 (germline): SGHNT, YYREEE (reference sequence). This CDR3 contains 15 residues. The CDR3 DNA follows: TGTGCCAGCAGCTTGGTAGGGGGAACGAACACTGAAGCTTTCTTT. Its protein product is CASSLVGGTNTEAFF.

This clone has a handful of counts. The gene calls are TRBV27 and TRBJ1-5, with TRBD1 as a possible D gene (5 bases). There are 15 residues in the CDR3. Germline CDR1 reads MNHEY; CDR2 reads SMNVEV (reference sequence). V lost 6 bases to trimming and J lost 4 bases, with 16 bases between them. As DNA, the CDR3 is TGTGCCAGCAGCCCCCCGGGACTTCAAAATCAGCCCCAGCATTTT. It is translated as CASSPPGLQNQPQHF.

J is TRBJ1-1 and V is TRBV18; D ambiguous. The CDR3 sequence is 14 residues long. V lost 3 bases and J 3 bases, leaving 11 bases between the germline ends. Germline V gives CDR1 KGHSH, CDR2 LQKENI. CDR3 region: CASSPNTADTEAFF. In nucleotides, the CDR3 is TGTGCCAGCTCACCCAATACTGCGGACACTGAAGCTTTCTTT.

This CDR3 reads CAISESTPGFEQYF. In DNA, the CDR3 is TGTGCCATCAGTGAGTCGACTCCCGGGTTTGAGCAGTACTTC. This chain links TRBV10-3 with TRBJ2-7; D call uncertain. Germline CDR1 ENHRY, CDR2 SYGVKD. Deletions cut 0 bases from V and 7 bases from J, with 13 bases between. The CDR3 contains 14 residues.

The chain is built from TRBV29-1 and TRBJ2-1, with D perhaps TRBD2 (6 bases). Trimming pared 6 bases from V and 2 bases from J, leaving 14 bases between. This CDR3 has 14 residues. Germline CDR1 SQVTM, CDR2 ANQGSEA. The CDR3 sequence: CSVALAGTYNEQFF. The DNA of the CDR3 is TGCAGCGTGGCTCTTGCGGGAACCTACAATGAGCAGTTCTTC.

This clone was found a few times. V and J are TRBV5-1 and TRBJ1-3; weak D call: TRBD1 (5 bases). Germline V lookup: CDR1 SGHRS, CDR2 YFSETQ. The CDR3 runs to 17 residues. V dropped 4 bases and J dropped 2 bases, with 19 bases sitting between them. CDR3 sequence reads: CASSPIRPGEAGNTIYF. The CDR3 DNA sequence: TGCGCCAGCAGCCCCATCCGTCCGGGGGAGGCTGGAAACACCATATATTTT.

The gene calls are TRBV4-1 and TRBJ2-7, with 8 bases matching TRBD1. Germline values: CDR1 MGHRA, CDR2 YSYEKL. The CDR3 consists of 14 residues. V trimming: 3 bases; J trimming: 7 bases; junction bases outside the gene matches: 8. The CDR3, as DNA: TGCGCCAGCAGCCAGGAGGGACAGGCCTGGGAGCAGTACTTC. It yields the protein CASSQEGQAWEQYF.

V usage is TRBV29-1 and J usage is TRBJ2-1; D gene uncertain. CDR1 and CDR2 (germline): SQVTM, ANQGSEA. The CDR3 totals 16 residues. V was clipped by 4 bases and J by 5 bases, with 21 bases between them. CDR3 DNA sequence: TGCAGCGTTGTTATTAGTACTACGAGGTCCCACAATGAGCAGTTCTTC. The encoded protein is CSVVISTTRSHNEQFF.

V and J are TRBV9 and TRBJ1-2; perhaps TRBD1 as D (6 bases). CDR3 length equals 16 residues. Between the trimmed V and J ends, which lost 4 bases and 10 bases, there was a span of 26 bases. The germline V gene encodes CDR1 SGDLS and CDR2 YYNGEE. The CDR3 DNA is TGTGCCAGCAGCTCCGGCCTGAGGGCGCGAGGGGGAATCTACACCTTC. Protein sequence: CASSSGLRARGGIYTF.

This chain uses TRBV19 with TRBJ1-5, with 9 bases matching TRBD1. CDR1 and CDR2 from the germline V gene are LNHDA and SQIVND (reference sequence). The V segment lost 3 bases and the J segment 6 bases; nucleotides outside the gene matches: 6. The CDR3 sequence is 15 residues long. The CDR3 nucleotides are TGTGCCAGTAGTATGGGAACAGGGGGCGGTCAGCCCCAGCATTTT. It encodes CASSMGTGGGQPQHF.

This clone was seen more than once but under ten times. The rearrangement joins TRBV18 to TRBJ1-1, with D possibly TRBD1 on 6 matching bases. Germline V gives CDR1 KGHSH, CDR2 LQKENI. The CDR3 runs to 16 residues. Trimming shortened V by 6 bases and J by 6 bases, and 23 bases separated the two germline ends. CDR3 sequence (DNA): TGTGCCAGCTCCCCGAGGGGGGGCGATTCATCCCCTGAAGCTTTCTTT. Translating it yields CASSPRGGDSSPEAFF.

The sample holds a few counts of this clone. The J gene is TRBJ2-7, the V gene TRBV5-1, with D maybe TRBD1 (6 bases). Looked up from germline, CDR1 is SGHRS and CDR2 is YFSETQ. With 2 bases removed from V and 0 bases from J, the gap between germline ends came to 12 bases. The CDR3 is made up of 15 amino acids. CDR3 nucleotides: TGCGCCAGCAGCTTTCGGCAGGGGCCCTCCTACGAGCAGTACTTC. Translating it yields CASSFRQGPSYEQYF.

The rearrangement joins TRBV6-5 to TRBJ2-3; D ambiguous. Trimming removed 0 bases from V and 2 bases from J, with 6 bases in between. Germline CDR1 reads MNHEY; CDR2 reads SVGAGI. CDR3 size: 14 residues. The chain's CDR3 is CASSYSPDTDTQYF. The CDR3 DNA reads TGTGCCAGCAGTTACTCCCCAGACACAGATACGCAGTATTTT.

This clone was observed a few times. The V and J genes are TRBV5-6 and TRBJ1-1, with D tentatively TRBD1 (6 bases). The CDR3 is made up of 14 amino acids. Trimming stripped 2 bases from V and 5 bases from J, with 13 bases between. CDR1 SGHDT and CDR2 YYEEEE come from the germline V gene. In nucleotides, the CDR3 is TGTGCCAGCAGCTTCTATTGGGGACAAACTGAAGCTTTCTTT. Its protein product is CASSFYWGQTEAFF.

V gene TRBV4-1 combines with J gene TRBJ2-1; possible D gene TRBD2, 5 bases. The CDR3 consists of 16 residues. In germline, CDR1 is MGHRA, CDR2 YSYEKL. V was shortened by 1 base and J by 3 bases, with 13 bases between the two germline ends. CDR3 protein: CASSQVGADYYNEQFF. CDR3 in DNA: TGCGCCAGCAGCCAAGTTGGAGCGGATTACTACAATGAGCAGTTCTTC.

The chain recombines TRBV5-1 with TRBJ2-5, with D possibly TRBD1 on 6 matching bases. CDR3 size: 16 residues. The germline V gene has CDR1 SGHRS and CDR2 YFSETQ. V dropped 0 bases and J dropped 2 bases, with 14 bases sitting between them. CDR3 in amino acids: CASSLGGTTAQETQYF. The CDR3 nucleotides read TGCGCCAGCAGCTTGGGAGGGACAACAGCTCAAGAGACCCAGTACTTC.

The chain combines TRBV7-3 with TRBJ1-2, with D hard to call. V was shortened by 5 bases and J by 0 bases, with 13 bases between the two germline ends. The CDR3 runs 15 residues. Looked up from germline, CDR1 is SGHTA and CDR2 is FQGTGA. The CDR3 region is CASSPSGQANYGYTF. The CDR3 DNA reads TGTGCCAGCAGCCCTAGCGGTCAAGCTAACTATGGCTACACCTTC. Using reference TRBV7-3 and TRBJ1-2 for the parts outside the CDR3, the full variable domain is GAGVSQTPSNKVTEKGKYVELRCDPISGHTALYWYRQSLGQGPEFLIYFQGTGAADDSGLPNDRFFAVRPEGSVSTLKIQRTERGDSAVYLCASSPSGQANYGYTFGSGTRLTVV.

V gene TRBV27 combines with J gene TRBJ2-7; 11 bases agree with TRBD1. CDR3 length: 15 amino acids. Unmatched junction bases numbered 10, after V lost 7 bases and J lost 5 bases. Germline assignment: CDR1 MNHEY and CDR2 SMNVEV (reference sequence). Written as DNA, the CDR3 is TGTGCCAGCAACATGGGGGGACAGGGGGTCAACGAGCAGTACTTC. Its protein product is CASNMGGQGVNEQYF.

The chain uses TRBV10-3 and TRBJ2-5; 10 bases are a match to TRBD1. The ends lost 4 bases at V and 4 bases at J; junction bases unmatched: 6. This CDR3 contains 15 residues. Germline CDR1 reads ENHRY; CDR2 reads SYGVKD. CDR3 nucleotide sequence: TGTGCCATCAGTGCGGGACAGGGGCAGGGAGAGACCCAGTACTTC. This sequence encodes CAISAGQGQGETQYF.

The chain employs TRBV30 and TRBJ1-1; TRBD1 matches 9 bases. The V gene end was trimmed by 1 base and the J gene end by 0 bases; junction bases not matched to a gene: 3. The CDR3 has 15 amino acids. Per the germline V gene, CDR1 is GTSNPN and CDR2 is SVGIG (reference sequence). CDR3 DNA sequence: TGTGCCTGGAGTGCGACAGGGGGATTGAACACTGAAGCTTTCTTT. Its translation is CAWSATGGLNTEAFF.

The rearrangement joins TRBV7-9 to TRBJ1-1; D gene ambiguous. Germline CDR1 SEHNR, CDR2 FQNEAQ (reference sequence). The V and J ends lost 5 bases and 1 base respectively, with 8 bases between them. CDR3 length: 13 amino acids. CDR3 protein: CASSHPGNTEAFF. For the CDR3, the DNA is TGTGCCAGCAGCCATCCAGGGAACACTGAAGCTTTCTTT. Based on the CDR3 plus reference TRBV7-9 and TRBJ1-1, the full variable domain is DTGVSQNPRHKITKRGQNVTFRCDPISEHNRLYWYRQTLGQGPEFLTYFQNEAQLEKSRLLSDRFSAERPKGSFSTLEIQRTEQGDSAMYLCASSHPGNTEAFFGQGTRLTVV.

The chain joins TRBV2 to TRBJ1-1; TRBD1 might be the D (5 bases). Germline loops: CDR1 SNHLY, CDR2 FYNNEI. The CDR3 sequence is 15 residues long. Trimming shortened V by 6 bases and J by 4 bases, and 18 bases separated the two germline ends. CDR3 nucleotides: TGTGCCAGCAGAATGGGGGTGATGGGGGGCACTGAAGCTTTCTTT. Amino acids: CASRMGVMGGTEAFF.

CDR3 bases: TGTGCCAGCAGCGGGGGGGGGAAGGTCACTGAAGCTTTCTTT. Protein product: CASSGGGKVTEAFF. The chain couples TRBV13 to TRBJ1-1; possibly TRBD1 for D (5 bases). V lost 5 bases to trimming and J lost 4 bases, with 14 bases between them. The CDR3 loop spans 14 amino acids. Per germline, CDR1 PRHDT and CDR2 FYEKMQ (reference sequence).